This T cell receptor beta chain was found in a study of blood T cell repertoires in COVID-19. For the study at large: Acute and convalescent COVID-19 specimens originated in the United States, Italy and Spain. In each case, the material was cDNA or gDNA derived from T cells, B-cell-depleted T cells, or PBMCs.

Authors' methods: Counts of nucleated cells, estimated from reference gene primer amplification, were obtained. Measured with immunoSEQ multiplex PCR; TCRdb has only the in-frame clones, and not every one. Clone size and V and J calls were adopted from that table, with D and trimming inferred from the DNA. The table lists roughly 75,000 clones, 81% of them singletons. The germline gives CDR1 MGHRA, CDR2 YSYEKL. With 0 bases clipped from V and 15 bases from J, the junction kept 18 bases outside the gene matches. The CDR3 consists of 18 residues. The sample was peripheral blood. The genes are TRBV4-1 and TRBJ1-6; 9 bases fit TRBD1. The receptor was isolated from a woman aged 70-85 years with acute or convalescent COVID-19. This CDR3 reads CASSQDQEVGQGFTILHF. In nucleotides, the CDR3 is TGCGCCAGCAGCCAAGATCAGGAAGTGGGACAGGGATTTACTATCCTCCACTTT.